The entry below describes one T cell receptor (beta chain). This receptor's antigen is unknown. There are no base qualities to consult, and no much larger clone falls within one base. The data originate from a study of cytomegalovirus exposure and HLA in healthy donors (dated by TCRdb to the late 2010s). With respect to the entire study: An earlier analysis of 587 of the donors reported under 300 Gb of sequence data and about 120 million unique TCR beta sequences obtained from about 179 million T cells. Approximately 310 gigabases of sequencing data and around 80 million unique TCR sequences made up an early release that covered nearly 650 HLA-typed donors. Among the roughly 430 genotyped donors, 81% belonged to the genetic ancestry cluster associated with self-reported Caucasian donors. The aim of the study was to test whether cataloging public T cell receptors could identify signatures of past pathogen exposure. Using immunosequencing, the study profiled T cell repertoires from 500 to 800 subjects and related those repertoires to cytomegalovirus serostatus. A separate validation cohort of approximately 130 different subjects was used in addition to the roughly 620-subject first cohort. High-throughput TCR immunosequencing, statistical association of individual TCRs with disease status, and machine learning were combined to predict cytomegalovirus infection status. To study patterns of TCR occurrence, a later analysis re-analyzed previously published TCR beta repertoires from 600 to 750 donors and added high-resolution HLA genotyping. The later analysis used no new phenotypic data to find candidate immune exposures, relying instead on TCR beta sequences and their occurrence across donors. To decide whether each TCR beta V gene segment behaved as functional or pseudogenic, an earlier analysis of fewer than 750 of the donors relied on high-throughput TCR beta sequencing. Donor age, sex, ethnicity and CMV serostatus were collected together with the repertoire data. In a later genetic analysis, genome-wide SNP genotypes for about 55% of the roughly 700 donors were used, and that subset was treated as a discovery cohort. Every discovery cohort repertoire had been produced on one sequencing platform. HLA typing included class I and class II loci at four-digit resolution. The number of typed donors differed by locus: roughly 629-640 for A, B, C, DRB1 and DQB1; about 520 for DQA1; 606 for DPA1; and some 470 for DPB1. Because of strong linkage in the cohort, five DR-DQ haplotypes were treated as single units for association and clustering. Among a few hundred genotyped donors of the cohort, an average of approximately 250,000 unique TCR beta nucleotide sequences were sequenced per donor, approximately 20% of them non-productive. Points the paper makes about the study in general: The study gave a list of about 170 TCR beta chains associated with cytomegalovirus. The authors suggested that the approach could potentially be generalized to other disease states and immunological phenotypes. Across donors, most TCR sequences were observed very rarely, whereas some public TCRs were present in many individuals. The only immune exposure information available for the cohort was CMV serostatus. In vitro tests confirmed that a few of the cytomegalovirus-associated TCR beta chains recognize cytomegalovirus antigens. When HLA alleles, especially DR and DQ, strongly co-occurred, TCR associations were difficult to assign to individual alleles. Broadly in line with IMGT annotations, most TCR beta V segments showed up in productive rearrangements about 90% or about 30% of the time in an earlier analysis of under 700 of the donors. Some IMGT-functional V segments, including TRBV6-2 and TRBV6-3, could not be distinguished by the 87-base-pair reads and were therefore excluded. The sequencing pipeline was judged likely to have produced a cluster of highly shared sequence variants as a technical artifact. Correlated functional status among segregating V segments might be attributable to linkage disequilibrium, but an unknown experimental factor could not be ruled out. In a later analysis, the rate of TCR association differed among HLA loci, with DRB1 alleles having the most associated TCRs and HLA-C alleles having the fewest. V-gene and J-gene trimming of TCR beta chains was associated with a missense DCLRE1C variant in a later genetic analysis, and the association was replicated in an independent cohort. Over 15 rarely observed V segments, including chromosome 9 orphons, were excluded from the earlier analysis of approximately 600 of the donors because counts were too low. In a later analysis, HLA-associated TCR beta chains showed more clonal expansion and lower generation probabilities than non-associated chains that were equally common. A later analysis reported that several top co-occurrence clusters appeared linked to parvovirus B19, influenza, CMV and Epstein-Barr virus. In a later analysis, most CMV-associated TCR beta chains were found to appear HLA-restricted, with HLA associations seemingly driven largely by CMV exposure. Presence/absence analyses assumed roughly uniform sequencing depth across donors, an assumption that may not hold. The cohort was sequenced for TCR beta chains only, and without alpha or paired-chain data the features that could be detected were limited. At a false discovery rate of 0.05, a later analysis linked 16,951 TCR beta sequences to specific HLA alleles. A further reported finding was that TCR beta sequences accurately predicted the HLA-A and HLA-B alleles for most subjects in the first cohort. Cytomegalovirus status was reported to be diagnosed by the classifier with high specificity and sensitivity in both the original and validation cohorts. Because some donors lacked HLA typing at each locus, the association tests relied only on the typed subset. Compared with the approximately 710-donor mean, donors in an Asian-associated ancestry cluster had fewer N-insertions in productive TCRs, according to a later genetic analysis.

In total, fewer than 750 healthy bone marrow donors made up the cohort. At the time of sampling, every cohort member was nominally healthy, though immune exposures that went unrecorded were likely present. The donor was CMV seropositive and was included in the group of 250 to 300 seropositive cohort members. A peripheral blood sample was collected from each donor, and TCR beta sequencing was performed on peripheral blood mononuclear cells. The Qiagen DNeasy Blood Extraction Kit was used to extract genomic DNA from the blood cell samples. Trimming accounts for 8 bases at V and 10 bases at J, while the number of junction bases matched to no gene is 12. Taken from cysteine to phenylalanine, the CDR3 has 14 residues. CDR3 DNA only is kept here, 42 bases in frame from base 1. CDR1 and CDR2 (MDHEN, SYDVKM) derive from the germline V gene. The protocol used for the library was the immunoSEQ multiplex PCR assay. The multiplex PCR relied on a mix of 60 forward primers for TCR Vbeta segments and 13 reverse primers for TCR Jbeta segments. The CDR3 region of rearranged TCR beta genes was amplified from genomic DNA with a multiplex PCR assay. The Illumina HiSeq System was used to sequence the amplified TCR beta libraries as 87-base-pair reads. The study's processing was this. Across the 500 to 750 repertoires, a later analysis counted 80 million or so unique TCR beta chains, roughly 11 million of which were shared by at least two donors. Raw reads were error-corrected and collapsed into unique sequences by a nearest-neighbor algorithm in which closely related sequences were merged to remove PCR and sequencing errors. To assign V, D and J gene segments, CDR3 sequences were aligned to IMGT reference sequences. For a sequence to be retained, at least a six-nucleotide match to both a V gene segment and a J gene segment was required. A rearrangement counted as productive if the CDR3 had no stop codons and remained in frame with V and J, and every other rearrangement counted as non-productive. CDR3 was defined according to IMGT convention as the region running from the second conserved V-encoded cysteine to the conserved J-encoded phenylalanine. In an earlier analysis of 500 to 650 of the donors, sequences lacking an unambiguous match to a single V gene segment were excluded. In an earlier analysis of roughly 600 of the donors, a V segment was called functional when productive rearrangements were above 56.7%, and segregating when the standard deviation between donors exceeded 5%. To diagnose cytomegalovirus status from the catalog of TCR beta chain sequences, a statistical classification framework was built. In a later analysis, V and J genes were assigned by comparing TCR nucleotide sequences against IMGT/GENE-DB human TR gene sequences. A later analysis assigned CDR3 sequences and most-parsimonious VDJ recombination scenarios with the TCRdist pipeline. A later analysis defined each TCR beta chain by its CDR3 amino acid sequence plus V-gene family, and excluded reads lacking a unique V-gene family. As a way to deal with suspected cross-contamination and a sequencing artifact, a later analysis dropped 450 to 600 nucleotide sequences that were highly shared and had low generation probability. In a later analysis, a clonal expansion index for each public chain was calculated from normalized within-repertoire ranks of inferred template counts. In a later analysis, generation probabilities were computed with a VDJ recombination model fitted to out-of-frame rearrangements, and the resulting probabilities were checked against IGoR. In a later analysis, hypergeometric tests were used to score TCR-TCR, TCR-HLA and TCR-CMV co-occurrence, with a repertoire-size bias correction applied to TCR pairs. To estimate false discovery rates, a later analysis permuted the HLA or CMV assignments 20 times. A later analysis grouped co-occurring TCRs with DBSCAN, adding TCRdist sequence similarity when clustering within HLA-allele-positive subsets. For co-occurrence clustering, repertoires with fewer than 30,000 or more than 120,000 public chains were excluded, along with several repertoires with anomalous nucleotide sharing. TCRdb re-hosts the immuneACCESS table, in-frame sequences only. Its copies lack some clones; in the studies checked, an unresolved V gene accounts for under half of them, and the cause for the rest is not known. The D gene and trimming were derived from the DNA, and the V and J assignments and clone size from that table. The sample records approximately 190,000 clones, roughly 80% of which are singletons. More than 6% of the sample lies in the top ten.

The receptor was derived from a man aged 35-49 years in good health and CMV-seropositive. The sequenced sample consisted of PBMCs. The rearrangement combines TRBV28 with TRBJ2-1; 9 middle bases align to TRBD2. The CDR3 reads CASEGAGGPWEQFF. At the DNA level, the sequence is TGTGCCAGCGAGGGGGCGGGGGGGCCGTGGGAGCAGTTCTTC.